This TCR beta chain emerged from a study of T cell repertoires in cytomegalovirus infection. V shed 8 bases and J shed 9 bases, with 11 bases lying between them. The CDR3 loop spans 11 amino acids. Germline-derived CDR1 and CDR2 are MGHRA and YSYEKL. MiXCR was run by TCRdb on the reads, yielding one entry per CDR3 protein. The sample lists hundreds of thousands of distinct CDR3 sequences, roughly 31% occurring once. Notes on the study in general: CMV-specific TCR beta clonotypes restricted by HLA-C were the ones dominating the ex vivo response.

Worth noting for this clonotype: Antigen unknown.

This receptor was taken from a human donor in good health (CMV status not recorded). Some clones in this sample may be carry-over from other donors' samples. The sample was cultured CD8+ T cells from PBMCs, taken from culture after CMV antigen stimulation. The chain joins TRBV4-1 to TRBJ2-1; possibly TRBD1 for D (6 bases). CDR3 nucleotide sequence: TGCGCCAGCGGCAGGGGTGGTGAGCAGTTCTTC. It specifies CASGRGGEQFF.